This T cell receptor (beta chain) was obtained from a study of blood T cell repertoires in COVID-19. At the level of the study: Acute-phase and convalescent COVID-19 samples originated in the United States, Italy and Spain. Sample material is recorded as cDNA or gDNA derived from T cells, B-cell-depleted T cells, or PBMCs.

Germline assignment: CDR1 MNHEY and CDR2 SMNVEV (reference sequence). Losses at the gene ends were 8 bases for V and 4 bases for J; bases not matched to a gene: 8. The CDR3 loop spans 14 amino acids. The data were produced by immunoSEQ multiplex PCR, yet TCRdb's version contains in-frame clones alone and is incomplete. The repertoire consists of under 95,000 clones, with around 85% occurring once and the leading ten covering 11%. This receptor was taken from a man aged 65 to 85 with acute or convalescent COVID-19. V is TRBV27 and J is TRBJ2-5; 9 nucleotides match TRBD1. The source material was peripheral blood. The CDR3 is CASSDRGWRETQYF. The CDR3 DNA follows: TGTGCCAGCTCGGACAGGGGATGGAGAGAGACCCAGTACTTC.